The rows below give T cell receptor beta chains drawn from one sample of a study of blood T cells in healthy people across ages. A single record per CDR3 protein comes from TCRdb applying MiXCR to the 5' RACE reads. Of over 750,000 distinct CDR3 sequences detected, 20% to 25% appear once; the ten largest clones hold more than 7.5%. This sample was also put to use in a study of T cells of mothers and their children.

What was sequenced was blood. The receptors come from a boy younger than 18 in good health. The CDR3 runs from the conserved cysteine through the conserved F or W. D genes are given only for firm matches. Not all rows give a size; the values are once, few, many and, for expanded clones, a class.

>NA|NA|12|TRBV18|TRBJ2-5
CACSPDRQTQYF
TGTGCCTGCTCACCAGACCGACAGACCCAGTACTTC
>NA|NA|15|TRBV4-1|TRBJ2-7
CASSQNTLGIYEQYF
TGCGCCAGCAGCCAAAATACGTTGGGGATCTACGAGCAGTACTTC
>NA|TRBD2|15|TRBV20-1|TRBJ2-1
CSARPLAGNNNEQFF
TGCAGTGCTAGGCCACTAGCGGGAAATAACAATGAGCAGTTCTTC
>few|NA|13|TRBV12-3/TRBV12-4|TRBJ2-6
CASSGFGANVLTF
TGTGCCAGCAGCGGCTTTGGGGCCAACGTCCTGACTTTC
>few|NA|15|TRBV28|TRBJ2-5
CASSWGTVGQETQYF
TGTGCCAGCAGTTGGGGGACTGTAGGCCAAGAGACCCAGTACTTC
>few|TRBD1|15|TRBV29-1|TRBJ2-2
CSVAGQGRNTGELFF
TGCAGCGTGGCGGGACAGGGGCGGAACACCGGGGAGCTGTTTTTT
>NA|TRBD1|17|TRBV3-1|TRBJ2-7
CASSQARSGQGAGEQYF
TGTGCCAGCAGCCAAGCTCGATCGGGACAGGGGGCAGGAGAGCAGTACTTC
>NA|TRBD2|15|TRBV20-1|TRBJ2-7
CSARGTSGLNYEQYF
TGCAGTGCTAGAGGTACTAGCGGGTTAAACTACGAGCAGTACTTC
>few|TRBD2|15|TRBV9|TRBJ2-7
CASSVGAGGSYEQYF
TGTGCCAGCAGCGTAGGTGCGGGAGGTTCCTACGAGCAGTACTTC
>NA|TRBD1|16|TRBV5-1|TRBJ2-5
CASSSDRGYGQETQYF
TGCGCCAGCAGCTCGGACAGGGGATACGGCCAAGAGACCCAGTACTTC
>once|NA|12|TRBV12-3/TRBV12-4|TRBJ1-2
CASSNAGSGYTF
TGTGCCAGCAGTAATGCAGGGTCTGGCTACACCTTC
>few|TRBD1|13|TRBV13|TRBJ1-2
CASSSDRAYGYTF
TGTGCCAGCAGCTCGGACAGGGCCTATGGCTACACCTTC
>few|TRBD2|19|TRBV7-9|TRBJ2-5
CASSFFALQTSGIVETQYF
TGTGCCAGCAGCTTCTTCGCGTTACAGACTAGCGGGATTGTGGAGACCCAGTACTTC
>NA|NA|15|TRBV18|TRBJ2-1
CASSPRMDVNNEQFF
TGTGCCAGCTCACCGCGGATGGACGTTAACAATGAGCAGTTCTTC
>NA|TRBD2|14|TRBV29-1|TRBJ2-3
CSVASSGVTDTQYF
TGCAGCGTCGCCTCTAGCGGGGTCACAGATACGCAGTATTTT
>NA|TRBD1|13|TRBV6-5|TRBJ1-2
CASSPGGIYGYTF
TGTGCCAGTAGTCCAGGGGGGATTTATGGCTACACCTTC
>once|NA|13|TRBV4-1|TRBJ2-5
CASRDGLQETQYF
TGCGCCAGCAGGGACGGACTTCAAGAGACCCAGTACTTC
>NA|NA|16|TRBV12-3/TRBV12-4|TRBJ2-5
CASSLARGTHQETQYF
TGTGCCAGCAGTTTAGCGAGGGGAACCCACCAAGAGACCCAGTACTTC
>few|TRBD2|14|TRBV7-6|TRBJ2-1
CASSLEAGENEQFF
TGTGCCAGCAGCTTAGAGGCGGGAGAAAATGAGCAGTTCTTC
>few|TRBD1|14|TRBV24-1|TRBJ1-1
CATSSQGQNTEAFF
TGTGCCACCAGTTCACAGGGGCAGAACACTGAAGCTTTCTTT
>NA|NA|12|TRBV19|TRBJ1-1
CASGRQSTEAFF
TGTGCCAGTGGTCGACAGAGCACTGAAGCTTTCTTT
>NA|NA|11|TRBV29-1|TRBJ2-7
CSVSQSYEQYF
TGCAGCGTTAGCCAGTCCTACGAGCAGTACTTC
>few|NA|14|TRBV7-2|TRBJ2-1
CASSTARPYNEQFF
TGTGCCAGCAGCACAGCGCGGCCCTACAATGAGCAGTTCTTC
>NA|NA|16|TRBV9|TRBJ2-1
CASSVETGSSYNEQFF
TGTGCCAGCAGCGTAGAAACAGGGAGCTCCTACAATGAGCAGTTCTTC
>NA|NA|14|TRBV5-1|TRBJ2-3
CASSLPTNTDTQYF
TGCGCCAGCAGCTTGCCTACAAACACAGATACGCAGTATTTT
>NA|NA|14|TRBV5-1|TRBJ2-5
CASSFSGQKETQYF
TGCGCCAGCAGCTTTTCCGGACAGAAAGAGACCCAGTACTTC
>few|TRBD1|16|TRBV3-1|TRBJ2-3
CASSLGQGGRTDTQYF
TGTGCCAGCAGCCTGGGACAGGGGGGAAGGACAGATACGCAGTATTTT
>few|NA|14|TRBV5-1|TRBJ2-7
CASSLAGAKGEQYF
TGCGCCAGCAGCTTGGCCGGCGCGAAGGGGGAGCAGTACTTC
>NA|NA|16|TRBV3-1|TRBJ2-4
CASSRSGNLAKNIQYF
TGTGCCAGCAGCCGATCTGGAAATCTAGCCAAAAACATTCAGTACTTC
>NA|NA|15|TRBV20-1|TRBJ1-2
CSARDWEGLVDGYTF
TGCAGTGCTAGAGATTGGGAGGGGCTAGTGGACGGCTACACCTTC
>NA|NA|13|TRBV11-2|TRBJ1-2
CASSFDRTLGYTF
TGTGCCAGCAGCTTCGACCGGACGCTGGGCTACACCTTC
>NA|NA|14|TRBV5-1|TRBJ2-3
CASSSERAEDTQYF
TGCGCCAGCAGCTCGGAGAGGGCCGAAGATACGCAGTATTTT
>NA|TRBD1|15|TRBV9|TRBJ2-1
CASSGPGTGGSEQFF
TGTGCCAGCAGCGGCCCCGGGACAGGGGGTAGTGAGCAGTTCTTC
>NA|TRBD1|13|TRBV20-1|TRBJ2-5
CSARGQGQGTQYF
TGCAGTGCTAGGGGACAGGGGCAGGGGACCCAGTACTTC
>NA|TRBD1|15|TRBV6-5|TRBJ2-7
CASSYGTVGSYEQYF
TGTGCCAGCAGCTATGGGACAGTTGGGTCCTACGAGCAGTACTTC
>NA|NA|16|TRBV5-1|TRBJ2-7
CASSLVNQKPHYEQYF
TGCGCCAGCAGCTTGGTCAACCAGAAACCTCACTACGAGCAGTACTTC
>few|NA|12|TRBV20-1|TRBJ2-2
CSAQPLPGELFF
TGCAGTGCCCAGCCCCTCCCCGGGGAGCTGTTTTTT
>few|NA|18|TRBV11-2|TRBJ2-1
CVSSLLEAGTFSYNEQFF
TGTGTCAGCAGCTTACTTGAGGCCGGGACTTTTTCCTACAATGAGCAGTTCTTC
>NA|TRBD1|13|TRBV5-1|TRBJ1-2
CASSPNDRAGYTF
TGCGCCAGCAGCCCTAACGACAGGGCCGGCTACACCTTC
>NA|NA|15|TRBV6-9|TRBJ2-2
CASSFPPDGTGELFF
TGTGCCAGCAGTTTTCCCCCGGACGGGACCGGGGAGCTGTTTTTT
>NA|NA|14|TRBV12-3/TRBV12-4|TRBJ2-7
CASSEKGLSYEQYF
TGTGCCAGCAGCGAAAAGGGGTTGTCCTACGAGCAGTACTTC
>NA|NA|16|TRBV3-1|TRBJ2-6
CASSQDLGPGANVLTF
TGTGCCAGCAGCCAAGATCTAGGACCTGGGGCCAACGTCCTGACTTTC
>few|NA|12|TRBV4-1|TRBJ2-1
CASSQVANEQFF
TGCGCCAGCAGCCAAGTCGCCAATGAGCAGTTCTTC
>few|NA|13|TRBV2|TRBJ1-2
CASSEGRQAHYTF
TGTGCCAGCAGTGAAGGGCGACAGGCCCACTACACCTTC
>few|TRBD2|16|TRBV7-9|TRBJ2-1
CASSLWLAGGFNEQFF
TGTGCCAGCAGCTTATGGTTAGCGGGGGGATTCAATGAGCAGTTCTTC
>few|TRBD2|13|TRBV29-1|TRBJ2-7
CSVGGTSGERLYF
TGCAGCGTCGGAGGGACTAGCGGTGAGCGTTTGTACTTC
>few|NA|14|TRBV18|TRBJ1-2
CASSPGSSNYGYTF
TGTGCCAGCTCACCAGGGAGTAGTAACTATGGCTACACCTTC
>NA|TRBD1|17|TRBV27|TRBJ2-1
CASSFLTRTGYYNEQFF
TGTGCCAGCAGTTTCCTAACGAGGACAGGGTACTACAATGAGCAGTTCTTC
>NA|NA|14|TRBV7-2|TRBJ2-1
CASSFGLARDEQFF
TGTGCCAGCAGCTTTGGGCTAGCTAGGGATGAGCAGTTCTTC
>few|NA|14|TRBV20-1|TRBJ2-7
CSASGYGQQYEQYF
TGCAGTGCTAGCGGCTACGGACAGCAATACGAGCAGTACTTC
>once|TRBD2|17|TRBV14|TRBJ2-1
CASSPVGLAAHYNEQFF
TGTGCCAGCAGCCCGGTGGGACTAGCGGCCCACTACAATGAGCAGTTCTTC
>once|NA|15|TRBV2|TRBJ2-5
CASSEAGTPQETQYF
TGTGCCAGCAGTGAAGCGGGGACTCCCCAAGAGACCCAGTACTTC
>NA|NA|15|TRBV6-2/TRBV6-3|TRBJ2-1
CASSPGLIPHNEQFF
TGTGCCAGCAGTCCCGGACTTATACCCCACAATGAGCAGTTCTTC
>NA|NA|15|TRBV7-2|TRBJ2-5
CASSSLSGLGETQYF
TGTGCCAGCAGCTCGCTGTCGGGTTTGGGAGAGACCCAGTACTTC
>few|NA|18|TRBV19|TRBJ1-4
CASSLRGGPFPTNEKLFF
TGTGCCAGTAGTTTAAGGGGCGGACCGTTTCCAACTAATGAAAAACTGTTTTTT